These 22 T cell receptor beta chains came from one sample sequenced in a study of control samples from healthy donors and cancer patients. Sequencing was performed with immunoSEQ multiplex PCR; in TCRdb, only in-frame clones are kept and a portion is missing. Here the sample spans about 150,000 clones, 93% being singletons. Sample: blood. These receptors originate from a man younger than 35 in good health.

The chain has TRBV7-9 and TRBJ2-3; D is uncertain. The CDR3 is made up of 16 amino acids. Germline values: CDR1 SEHNR, CDR2 FQNEAQ (reference sequence). The V end was cut by 5 bases, the J end by 4 bases, with 19 bases between. CDR3 sequence: CASSRRPELRPDTQYF. Here the CDR3 DNA reads TGTGCCAGCAGCCGTCGTCCCGAGCTAAGGCCAGATACGCAGTATTTT.

The chain couples TRBV11-2 to TRBJ1-2; 7 positions match TRBD1. Germline CDR1 reads SGHAT; CDR2 reads FQNNGV. V was clipped by 5 bases and J by 4 bases; unmatched bases: 4. The CDR3 is made up of 13 amino acids. Written as DNA, the CDR3 is TGTGCCAGCAGCCGACAGGGCTCCTATGGCTACACCTTC. It is translated as CASSRQGSYGYTF.

This sequence joins TRBV11-3 and TRBJ2-3, with TRBD2 as a possible D gene (6 bases). The V and J ends lost 1 base and 4 bases respectively, with 9 bases between them. Germline values: CDR1 SGHNT, CDR2 YENEEA. The CDR3 has 14 residues. Written as DNA, the CDR3 is TGTGCCAGCAGCTTAGGTTCTAGCGCAGATACGCAGTATTTT. It yields the protein CASSLGSSADTQYF. Complete variable domain (other parts from reference TRBV11-3 and TRBJ2-3): EAGVVQSPRYKIIEKKQPVAFWCNPISGHNTLYWYLQNLGQGPELLIRYENEEAVDDSQLPKDRFSAERLKGVDSTLKIQPAELGDSAVYLCASSLGSSADTQYFGPGTRLTVL.

This rearrangement joins TRBV5-5 to TRBJ2-7; 9 nucleotides align to TRBD1. V shed 1 base and J 6 bases; nucleotides not matched to a gene: 5. CDR3 length equals 14 residues. The germline V gene encodes CDR1 SGHKS and CDR2 YYEKEE (reference sequence). The chain's CDR3 is CASSLIQGAGEQYF. The CDR3 DNA reads as TGTGCCAGCAGCTTGATACAGGGGGCTGGCGAGCAGTACTTC.

CDR3 sequence reads: CATRTGGLGTQYF. DNA of the CDR3: TGTGCCACCCGGACAGGGGGCCTAGGTACGCAGTATTTT. This sequence joins TRBV28 and TRBJ2-3; 11 nucleotides match TRBD1. The junction had 8 bases not matched to a gene; V was cut back by 10 bases and J by 8 bases. CDR3 length: 13 residues. Germline CDR1 and CDR2: MDHEN and SYDVKM.

The CDR3 loop is CASSRRGRWWGYTF. The CDR3 bases are TGTGCCAGCAGCCGACGGGGAAGGTGGTGGGGCTACACCTTC. The V and J genes are TRBV7-9 and TRBJ1-2; unclear D gene. V lost 5 bases to trimming and J lost 8 bases, with 18 bases between them. Germline lookup yields CDR1 SEHNR and CDR2 FQNEAQ (reference sequence). The CDR3 contains 14 residues.

This sequence joins TRBV19 and TRBJ2-3; TRBD2 is a possible D gene (5 bases). Germline V gene lookup returns CDR1 LNHDA and CDR2 SQIVND (reference sequence). V lost 7 bases and J lost 5, with 19 bases in between. This CDR3 has 15 amino acids. The CDR3 sequence is CASTGQAGIRDTQYF. Written as DNA, the CDR3 is TGTGCCAGTACCGGGCAGGCGGGCATCAGAGATACGCAGTATTTT.

Remarks on this clone: Relative to the germline gene, one junction end is altered; a read error may explain this. The chain couples TRBV29-1 to TRBJ2-5, with D possibly TRBD1 on 5 matching bases. Germline-derived CDR1 and CDR2 are SQVTM and ANQGSEA. CDR3 length: 13 residues. The CDR3 reads CSVEAPQGRTQYF. In DNA, the CDR3 is TGCAGCGTAGAAGCCCCCCAGGGAAGGACCCAGTACTTC.

V is TRBV5-8 and J is TRBJ1-3, with TRBD1 as a possible D gene (5 bases). With 4 bases removed from V and 4 bases from J, the gap between germline ends came to 15 bases. The CDR3 totals 15 residues. The germline CDR1 and CDR2 sequences are SGHTS and YDEGEE. The CDR3 bases are TGTGCCAGCAGCCAGTACAGGAGCTGGGGAAACACCATATATTTT. This sequence encodes CASSQYRSWGNTIYF.

The chain uses TRBV2 and TRBJ1-2; 11 nucleotides match TRBD1. CDR3 length equals 15 residues. V was clipped by 3 bases and J by 6 bases; unmatched bases: 6. Germline V gives CDR1 SNHLY, CDR2 FYNNEI. CDR3 protein: CASSEFRTGGDGYTF. In DNA, the CDR3 is TGTGCCAGCAGTGAGTTCAGGACAGGGGGCGATGGCTACACCTTC.

This clone was seen only once. The chain recombines TRBV6-6 with TRBJ2-7, with a weak D call TRBD1 (7 bases). V lost 6 bases and J 5 bases, leaving 17 bases between the germline ends. This CDR3 spans 14 amino acids. Germline CDR1 MNHNY, CDR2 SVGAGI (reference sequence). CDR3 sequence: CASSRPTGEDEQYF. The CDR3 coding sequence is TGTGCCAGCAGCCGACCAACAGGGGAGGACGAGCAGTACTTC.

The V and J genes are TRBV5-6 and TRBJ2-1; 8 bases agree with TRBD2. Germline V lookup: CDR1 SGHDT, CDR2 YYEEEE. The J segment lost 8 bases and the V segment lost 3 bases, leaving 13 bases of the junction unmatched. The CDR3 is 16 residues long. CDR3 loop: CASSWEQAGALDEQFF. The CDR3, as DNA: TGTGCCAGCAGCTGGGAGCAAGCGGGAGCCCTAGATGAGCAGTTCTTC.

The chain carries TRBV19 and TRBJ1-2; no clear D. Germline CDR1 LNHDA, CDR2 SQIVND (reference sequence). The V gene lost 4 bases and the J gene lost 6 bases, with 15 bases spanning the gap. This CDR3 is 14 amino acids long. CDR3 protein: CASSTPTAGHGYTF. The CDR3 region has the DNA TGTGCCAGTAGTACCCCGACCGCTGGCCATGGCTACACCTTC.

The chain recombines TRBV13 with TRBJ2-3; 13 nucleotides agree with TRBD2. Germline loops: CDR1 PRHDT, CDR2 FYEKMQ (reference sequence). V was pared by 4 bases and J by 0 bases, with 7 bases of the junction left unmatched. The CDR3 is 18 residues long. The chain's CDR3 is CASSWGLAGLTSTDTQYF. The CDR3 nucleotides read TGTGCCAGCAGCTGGGGACTAGCGGGGCTAACTAGCACAGATACGCAGTATTTT.

The chain couples TRBV4-2 to TRBJ1-1, with a tentative D call TRBD1 (5 bases). Trimming removed 1 base at V and 3 bases at J, with 18 bases between. CDR3 size: 17 residues. Germline CDR1 is LGHNA and CDR2 is YNFKEQ. Here the CDR3 reads CASSQAPEGRGYTEAFF. CDR3 nucleotides: TGTGCCAGCAGCCAAGCGCCCGAGGGAAGGGGTTACACTGAAGCTTTCTTT.

This chain connects TRBV24-1 to TRBJ1-5; the D is unclear. The CDR3 contains 14 residues. The germline V and J ends were trimmed by 5 bases and 3 bases, with 10 bases remaining between them. Germline CDR1 reads KGHDR; CDR2 reads SFDVKD. CDR3 amino acids: CATSGARPNQPQHF. The CDR3 nucleotides read TGTGCCACCAGTGGCGCCAGACCCAATCAGCCCCAGCATTTT.

The chain links TRBV7-3 to TRBJ2-1; the D gene is possibly TRBD1 (6 bases). The V and J ends lost 4 bases and 7 bases respectively, with 8 bases between them. The CDR3 length is 12 residues. Germline V gene data show CDR1 as SGHTA and CDR2 as FQGTGA. Here the CDR3 DNA reads TGTGCCAGCAGCTCCACAGGGAATGAGCAGTTCTTC. It specifies CASSSTGNEQFF.

The V call is TRBV20-1, the J call TRBJ2-1; D uncertain. The CDR3 has 10 residues. V gave up 4 bases and J gave up 7 bases, with 5 bases separating them. The germline gives CDR1 DFQATT, CDR2 SNEGSKA (reference sequence). Written as DNA, the CDR3 is TGCAGTGCTAACCGGAATGAGCAGTTCTTC. This translates into CSANRNEQFF.

CDR3 sequence (DNA): TGTGCCTGGACGACGGGCCCGAGCTCCTACAATGAGCAGTTCTTC. This sequence encodes CAWTTGPSSYNEQFF. The V call is TRBV30, the J call TRBJ2-1; D is undetermined. The germline V and J ends were trimmed by 4 bases and 0 bases, with 13 bases remaining between them. The germline V gene has CDR1 GTSNPN and CDR2 SVGIG (reference sequence). The CDR3 totals 15 residues. Together with reference TRBV30 and TRBJ2-1, the CDR3 gives the full variable domain: SQTIHQWPATLVQPVGSPLSLECTVEGTSNPNLYWYRQAAGRGLQLLFYSVGIGQISSEVPQNLSASRPQDRQFILSSKKLLLSDSGFYLCAWTTGPSSYNEQFFGPGTRLTVL.

This rearrangement joins TRBV19 to TRBJ1-5; unclear D gene. Germline values: CDR1 LNHDA, CDR2 SQIVND (reference sequence). The length of the CDR3 is 14 residues. Trimming took 3 bases from V and 1 from J, leaving 7 bases between them. CDR3 loop: CASSIRISNQPQHF. As DNA, the CDR3 is TGTGCCAGTAGTATTAGGATCAGCAATCAGCCCCAGCATTTT.

The chain couples TRBV19 to TRBJ1-6, with D unclear. The germline V gene encodes CDR1 LNHDA and CDR2 SQIVND (reference sequence). V was shortened by 3 bases and J by 1 base, with 7 bases between the two germline ends. This CDR3 comprises 15 residues. The CDR3 spells CASSIRGSYNSPLHF. Here the CDR3 DNA reads TGTGCCAGTAGTATCCGGGGATCCTATAATTCACCCCTCCACTTT.

V is TRBV1 and J is TRBJ1-1. TRBV1 is classified as a pseudogene. The CDR3 consists of 12 residues. The CDR3 loop is CTSGGQNTEAFF. Written as DNA, the CDR3 is TGCACCTCGGGGGGACAGAACACTGAAGCTTTCTTT.